Included here is one T cell receptor beta chain sequence, with context. The data were obtained in a study of blood T cell repertoires in COVID-19. On the study more broadly: Sites across the United States, Italy and Spain contributed samples from acute and convalescent COVID-19. Nucleic acid was either cDNA or gDNA, and it came from T cells, B-cell-depleted T cells, or PBMCs.

Germline V gene data show CDR1 as WNHNN and CDR2 as SYGVQD (reference sequence). The junction had 3 bases not matched to a gene; V was cut back by 5 bases and J by 0 bases. The CDR3 is 15 residues long. This study enrolled people aged about 18 to 100 from 20 to 25 US geographic areas. As processed by the authors: Estimation of nucleated cell counts was performed using reference gene primer amplification. Data came from immunoSEQ multiplex PCR; TCRdb stores just in-frame clones and leaves some out. The V and J calls and the clone size are those of that table, but D and trimming were determined from the DNA. The profile covers hundreds of thousands of clones, with 82% appearing a single time and 3% to 4% taken by the ten largest.

Sequenced material: PBMCs or T cells enriched from blood (not recorded which). The rearrangement joins TRBV10-1 to TRBJ1-3, with 8 bases aligning to TRBD1. This sequence was found in a woman aged 55-70 years who had recovered from COVID-19. The CDR3 DNA is TGCGCCAGCAGTTCAGGGGGCCTCTCTGGAAACACCATATATTTT. It is translated as CASSSGGLSGNTIYF.